This is a list of T cell receptor beta chains from one sample in a study of control samples from healthy donors and cancer patients. TCRdb's table, derived via immunoSEQ multiplex PCR, lists solely in-frame clones and lacks some. This table holds some 99,000 clones, less than 95% found once. The sequencing input was blood. Receptors were obtained from a human donor in good health. The donor label of this sample is uncertain. Each CDR3 is given with its conserved first and last residue. D genes are given only for firm matches. The size of a clone is reported for some rows only, either as once, few or many, or as a class for expanded clones.

TGTGCCAGCAGTCATGACCGGGACAGGGGAACTGAAGCTTTCTTT CASSHDRDRGTEAFF - TRBJ1-1 TRBV27 TRBD1
TGTGCCACCAGCAGAGGGGGAGGTTTGGAAAAACTGTTTTTT CATSRGGGLEKLFF once TRBJ1-4 TRBV15 -
TGTGCCAGCAGTTTATCCCAGATCCCGGTAGCCTCTAGCACAGATACGCAGTATTTT CASSLSQIPVASSTDTQYF - TRBJ2-3 TRBV27 -
TGTGCCAGCAGCCAAGACCCGAGGGGGACGAATAATTCACCCCTCCACTTT CASSQDPRGTNNSPLHF - TRBJ1-6 TRBV4-2 -
TGTGCCAGTGTTCACCTGGGGCGCGGAGATACGCAGTATTTT CASVHLGRGDTQYF - TRBJ2-3 TRBV6-5 -
TGCGCCAGCAGCCCGGAGGGACAGTTCAATCAGCCCCAGCATTTT CASSPEGQFNQPQHF - TRBJ1-5 TRBV5-1 TRBD1
TGCAGCGTATATTTGGGAGGTACTAATGAAAAACTGTTTTTT CSVYLGGTNEKLFF - TRBJ1-4 TRBV29-1 -
TGCGCCAGCAGCCCACCTATTGGCACAGATACGCAGTATTTT CASSPPIGTDTQYF - TRBJ2-3 TRBV5-1 -
TGTGCCAGCAGTTATGGACAGCACACTGAAGCTTTCTTT CASSYGQHTEAFF - TRBJ1-1 TRBV2 -
TGTGCCAGCAGTTCCAGGGGGTTCTACGAGCAGTACTTC CASSSRGFYEQYF - TRBJ2-7 TRBV6-6 TRBD1